The 10 T cell receptor beta chains below were found in one sample sequenced in a study of CD8+ T cells in alopecia areata. The treatment: oral pan-JAK inhibitor, 5-10 mg twice daily. Isolated RNA was reverse transcribed into cDNA used as the sequencing template. Sequencing used immunoSEQ multiplex PCR; TCRdb keeps in-frame clones, though not all of them. The sample has 150,000 to 200,000 clones, around 64% seen once. The sequenced sample was CD4+ T cells sorted from blood, obtained at week 49, from a patient treated with tofacitinib. These TCRs come from a human donor with alopecia areata.

The V call is TRBV30, the J call TRBJ2-1; D is undetermined. V was pared by 0 bases and J by 1 base, with 16 bases between. This CDR3 has 17 amino acids. The V gene's germline CDR1 is GTSNPN and CDR2 SVGIG (reference sequence). In DNA form, the CDR3 reads TGTGCCTGGAGTGTTTTTATAGGCTCGAGGTCCTACAATGAGCAGTTCTTC. It yields the protein CAWSVFIGSRSYNEQFF. The full variable domain, completed using reference TRBV30 and TRBJ2-1, is SQTIHQWPATLVQPVGSPLSLECTVEGTSNPNLYWYRQAAGRGLQLLFYSVGIGQISSEVPQNLSASRPQDRQFILSSKKLLLSDSGFYLCAWSVFIGSRSYNEQFFGPGTRLTVL.

The chain employs TRBV30 and TRBJ2-5, with TRBD1 matching over 7 bases. The ends lost 2 bases at V and 5 bases at J; junction bases unmatched: 11. The length of the CDR3 is 15 residues. Germline lookup yields CDR1 GTSNPN and CDR2 SVGIG (reference sequence). The DNA of the CDR3 is TGTGCCTGGAGTTCCTCGACAGGGTTTGAGGAGACCCAGTACTTC. It codes for CAWSSSTGFEETQYF. Using reference TRBV30 and TRBJ2-5 for the parts outside the CDR3, the full variable domain is SQTIHQWPATLVQPVGSPLSLECTVEGTSNPNLYWYRQAAGRGLQLLFYSVGIGQISSEVPQNLSASRPQDRQFILSSKKLLLSDSGFYLCAWSSSTGFEETQYFGPGTRLLVL.

The chain joins TRBV6-1 to TRBJ2-2; D call uncertain. Germline V gene sequence: CDR1 MNHNS, CDR2 SASEGT. With 7 bases removed from V and 0 bases from J, the gap between germline ends came to 9 bases. The CDR3 spans 14 residues. CDR3 bases: TGTGCCAGCATTCTGATGGCGAACACCGGGGAGCTGTTTTTT. Its protein product is CASILMANTGELFF.

A single count supports this clone. V usage is TRBV4-3 and J usage is TRBJ1-1; possible D gene TRBD1, 6 bases. This CDR3 comprises 15 residues. Between the trimmed V and J ends, which lost 4 bases and 4 bases, there was a span of 16 bases. Germline V gene sequence: CDR1 LGHNA, CDR2 YSLEER. CDR3 sequence: CASSRFTGKVTEAFF. DNA for the CDR3: TGCGCCAGCAGCCGCTTTACAGGGAAGGTCACTGAAGCTTTCTTT.

Concerning this clone itself: Different DNA sequences within this sample yield the same CDR3. The rearrangement uses TRBV20-1 and TRBJ2-3; D call uncertain. The ends were cut back, 0 bases at V and 6 bases at J, with 4 bases in the middle. The CDR3 sequence is 11 residues long. Germline V gene data show CDR1 as DFQATT and CDR2 as SNEGSKA (reference sequence). DNA of the CDR3: TGCAGTGCTAGAGAAGGGGATACGCAGTATTTT. This encodes CSAREGDTQYF.

V is TRBV30 and J is TRBJ1-1, with D tentatively TRBD1 (5 bases). CDR3 length: 15 amino acids. The germline gives CDR1 GTSNPN, CDR2 SVGIG (reference sequence). V shed 5 bases and J shed 4 bases, with 20 bases lying between them. Here the CDR3 DNA reads TGTGCCTGGTCCCGTACCGCAGGGCGAGGCACTGAAGCTTTCTTT. Translating it yields CAWSRTAGRGTEAFF.

As to this clone: At one end, the junction sequence differs from germline, possibly due to a read error. The J gene is TRBJ1-6, the V gene TRBV30, with D possibly TRBD1 on 5 matching bases. The germline V gene encodes CDR1 GTSNPN and CDR2 SVGIG (reference sequence). This CDR3 contains 12 residues. CDR3 amino acids: CAWGTDNSPLHF. The CDR3 DNA is TGTGCCTGGGGGACGGATAATTCGCCCCTCCACTTT.

This clone was detected only a few times. The gene calls are TRBV19 and TRBJ1-1; D remains unclear. The germline gives CDR1 LNHDA, CDR2 SQIVND (reference sequence). V lost 9 bases and J lost 3, with 8 bases in between. The CDR3 is made up of 11 amino acids. CDR3 bases: TGTGCCAGCCGAACCTACACTGAAGCTTTCTTT. It specifies CASRTYTEAFF.

This sequence joins TRBV23-1 and TRBJ1-2; the match to TRBD1 covers 10 bases. Being an ORF, TRBV23-1 has a function that is uncertain. J lost 7 bases, V lost 6 bases, and 5 bases had no gene match. The CDR3 loop spans 13 amino acids. The CDR3 coding sequence is TGCGCCAGCAGGCGGACAGGGGGATTTGGCTACACCTTC. Protein sequence: CASRRTGGFGYTF.

The chain is built from TRBV6-5 and TRBJ1-1; D gene ambiguous. This CDR3 contains 15 residues. Trimming took off 5 bases at V and 5 bases at J, with 18 bases between the two ends. CDR1 and CDR2 (germline): MNHEY, SVGAGI. CDR3 sequence reads: CASSPTGGGRTEAFF. For the CDR3, the DNA is TGTGCCAGCAGTCCCACCGGTGGAGGGAGGACTGAAGCTTTCTTT.